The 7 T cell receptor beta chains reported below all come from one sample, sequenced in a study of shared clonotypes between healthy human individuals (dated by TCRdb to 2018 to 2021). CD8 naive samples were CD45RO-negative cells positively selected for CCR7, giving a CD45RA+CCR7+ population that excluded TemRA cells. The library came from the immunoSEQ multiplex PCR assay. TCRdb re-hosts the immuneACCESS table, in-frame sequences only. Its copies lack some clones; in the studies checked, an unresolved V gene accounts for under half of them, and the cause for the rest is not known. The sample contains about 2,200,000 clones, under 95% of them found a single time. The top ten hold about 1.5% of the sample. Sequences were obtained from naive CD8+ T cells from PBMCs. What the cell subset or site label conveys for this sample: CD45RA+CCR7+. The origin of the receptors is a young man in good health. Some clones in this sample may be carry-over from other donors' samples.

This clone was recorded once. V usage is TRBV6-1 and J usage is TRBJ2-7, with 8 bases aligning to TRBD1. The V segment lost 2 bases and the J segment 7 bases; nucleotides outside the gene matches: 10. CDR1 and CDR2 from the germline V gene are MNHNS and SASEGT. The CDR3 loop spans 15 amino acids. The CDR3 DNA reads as TGTGCCAGCAGTGAAAAGGGACAGGAGCCACGGGAGCAGTACTTC. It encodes CASSEKGQEPREQYF.

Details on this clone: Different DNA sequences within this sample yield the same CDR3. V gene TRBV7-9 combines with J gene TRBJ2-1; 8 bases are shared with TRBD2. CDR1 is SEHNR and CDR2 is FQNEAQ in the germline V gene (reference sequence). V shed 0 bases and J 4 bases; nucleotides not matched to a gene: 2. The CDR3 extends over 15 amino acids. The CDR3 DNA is TGTGCCAGCAGCTTAGCGCCTAGCGGGTACAATGAGCAGTTCTTC. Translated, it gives CASSLAPSGYNEQFF.

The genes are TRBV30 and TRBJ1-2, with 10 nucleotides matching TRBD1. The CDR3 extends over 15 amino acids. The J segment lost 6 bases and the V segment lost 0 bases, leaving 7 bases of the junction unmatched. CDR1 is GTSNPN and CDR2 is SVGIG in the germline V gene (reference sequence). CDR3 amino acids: CAWSVSTGGYDGYTF. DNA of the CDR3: TGTGCCTGGAGTGTTTCGACAGGGGGCTATGATGGCTACACCTTC. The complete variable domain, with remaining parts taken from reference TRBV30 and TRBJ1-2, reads SQTIHQWPATLVQPVGSPLSLECTVEGTSNPNLYWYRQAAGRGLQLLFYSVGIGQISSEVPQNLSASRPQDRQFILSSKKLLLSDSGFYLCAWSVSTGGYDGYTFGSGTRLTVV.

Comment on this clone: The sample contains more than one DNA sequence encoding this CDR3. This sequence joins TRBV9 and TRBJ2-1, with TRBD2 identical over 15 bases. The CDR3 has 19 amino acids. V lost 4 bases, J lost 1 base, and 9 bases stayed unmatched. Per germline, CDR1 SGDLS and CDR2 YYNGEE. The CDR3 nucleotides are TGTGCCAGCAGCCCGACGGGACTAGCGGGAGGAGGGTCCTACAATGAGCAGTTCTTC. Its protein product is CASSPTGLAGGGSYNEQFF.

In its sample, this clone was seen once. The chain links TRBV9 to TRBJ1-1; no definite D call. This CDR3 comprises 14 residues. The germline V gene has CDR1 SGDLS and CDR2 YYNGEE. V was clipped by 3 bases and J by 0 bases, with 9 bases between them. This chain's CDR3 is CASSAQTMNTEAFF. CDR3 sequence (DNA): TGTGCCAGCAGCGCGCAGACCATGAACACTGAAGCTTTCTTT.

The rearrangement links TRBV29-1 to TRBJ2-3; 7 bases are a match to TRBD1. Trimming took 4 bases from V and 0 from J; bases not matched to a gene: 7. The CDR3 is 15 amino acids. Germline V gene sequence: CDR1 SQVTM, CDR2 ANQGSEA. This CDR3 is CSVVRGPLSTDTQYF. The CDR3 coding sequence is TGCAGCGTTGTAAGGGGGCCCCTAAGCACAGATACGCAGTATTTT.

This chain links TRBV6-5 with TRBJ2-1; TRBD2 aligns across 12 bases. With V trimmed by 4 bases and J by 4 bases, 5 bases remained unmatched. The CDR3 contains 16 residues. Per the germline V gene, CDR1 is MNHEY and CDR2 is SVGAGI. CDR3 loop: CASSLLGTSGYNEQFF. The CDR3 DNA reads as TGTGCCAGCAGTTTACTCGGGACTAGCGGGTACAATGAGCAGTTCTTC.